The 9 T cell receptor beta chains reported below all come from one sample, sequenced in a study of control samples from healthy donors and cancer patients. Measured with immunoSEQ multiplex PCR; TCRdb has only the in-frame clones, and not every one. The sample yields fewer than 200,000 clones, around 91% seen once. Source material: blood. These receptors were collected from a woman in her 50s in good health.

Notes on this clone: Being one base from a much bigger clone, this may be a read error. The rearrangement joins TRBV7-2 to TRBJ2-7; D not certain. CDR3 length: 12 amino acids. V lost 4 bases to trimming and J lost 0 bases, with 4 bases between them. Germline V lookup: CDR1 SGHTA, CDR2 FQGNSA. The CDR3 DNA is TGTGCCAGCAGCTCGAGCTCCTACGAGCAGTACTTC. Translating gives CASSSSSYEQYF.

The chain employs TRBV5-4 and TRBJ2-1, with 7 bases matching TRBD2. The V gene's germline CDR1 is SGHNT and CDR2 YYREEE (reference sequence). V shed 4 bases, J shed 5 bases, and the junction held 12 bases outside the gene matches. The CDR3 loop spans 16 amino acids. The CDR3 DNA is TGTGCCAGCAGCGGACGAACTAGCGTAGCGGACAATGAGCAGTTCTTC. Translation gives CASSGRTSVADNEQFF.

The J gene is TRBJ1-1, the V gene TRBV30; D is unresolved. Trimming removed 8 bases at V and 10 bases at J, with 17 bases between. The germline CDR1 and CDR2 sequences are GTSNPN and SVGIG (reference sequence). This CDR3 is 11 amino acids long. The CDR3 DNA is TGTGCCCGGTCAGACCAAGCGGGAGCTTTCTTT. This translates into CARSDQAGAFF.

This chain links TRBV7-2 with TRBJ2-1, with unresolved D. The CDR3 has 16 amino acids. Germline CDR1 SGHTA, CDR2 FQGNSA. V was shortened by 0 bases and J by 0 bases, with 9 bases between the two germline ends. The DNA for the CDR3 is TGTGCCAGCAGCTTAGCCCCAAGAAGCTCCTACAATGAGCAGTTCTTC. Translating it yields CASSLAPRSSYNEQFF.

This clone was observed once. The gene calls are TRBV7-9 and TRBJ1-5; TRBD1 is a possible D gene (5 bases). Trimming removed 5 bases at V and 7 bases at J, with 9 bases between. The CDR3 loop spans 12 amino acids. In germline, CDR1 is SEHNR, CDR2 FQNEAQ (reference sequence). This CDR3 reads CASSQRGQPQHF. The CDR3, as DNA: TGTGCCAGCAGCCAGCGGGGGCAGCCCCAGCATTTT.

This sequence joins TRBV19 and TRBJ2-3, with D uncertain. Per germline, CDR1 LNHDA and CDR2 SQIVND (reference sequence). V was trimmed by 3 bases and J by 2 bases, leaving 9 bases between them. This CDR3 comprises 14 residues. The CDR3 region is CASSIAWTTDTQYF. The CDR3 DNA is TGTGCCAGTAGTATCGCCTGGACCACAGATACGCAGTATTTT.

The CDR3 spells CASSLGEPYNEQFF. The CDR3 bases are TGTGCCAGTAGTCTGGGGGAGCCCTACAATGAGCAGTTCTTC. The genes are TRBV19 and TRBJ2-1; D might be TRBD1 or TRBD2, each matching 5 bases. CDR1 is LNHDA, CDR2 SQIVND, per germline (reference sequence). The V gene lost 5 bases and the J gene lost 2 bases, with 10 bases spanning the gap. This CDR3 comprises 14 residues. The full variable domain, its missing parts supplied by reference TRBV19 and TRBJ2-1, is DGGITQSPKYLFRKEGQNVTLSCEQNLNHDAMYWYRQDPGQGLRLIYYSQIVNDFQKGDIAEGYSVSREKKESFPLTVTSAQKNPTAFYLCASSLGEPYNEQFFGPGTRLTVL.

This CDR3 reads CAVGTGAANVLTF. The CDR3 nucleotides are TGTGCTGTCGGGACAGGGGCGGCCAACGTCCTGACTTTC. This chain links TRBV7-7 with TRBJ2-6; 10 bases are shared with TRBD1. The CDR3 extends over 13 amino acids. Germline V lookup: CDR1 SSHAT, CDR2 FNYEAQ (reference sequence).

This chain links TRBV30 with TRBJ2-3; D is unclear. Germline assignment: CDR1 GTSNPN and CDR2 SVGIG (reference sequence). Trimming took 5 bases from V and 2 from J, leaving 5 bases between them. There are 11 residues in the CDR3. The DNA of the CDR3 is TGTGCCTGGTTAGACACAGATACGCAGTATTTT. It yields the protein CAWLDTDTQYF.